One and the same sample provided the 32 T cell receptor beta chains below, sequenced in a study of blood T cell repertoires in COVID-19. Data came from immunoSEQ multiplex PCR; TCRdb stores just in-frame clones and leaves some out. The sample records roughly 150,000 clones, under 90% being singletons. The sample comprised peripheral blood. The receptors stem from a man aged 55 to 70 with acute or convalescent COVID-19.

The CDR3 loop is CASSLGTQGTLNTGELFF. In nucleotides, the CDR3 is TGCGCCAGCAGCTTGGGGACCCAGGGTACACTAAACACCGGGGAGCTGTTTTTT. V gene TRBV5-1 combines with J gene TRBJ2-2; TRBD1 might be the D (5 bases). The V and J ends lost 0 bases and 2 bases respectively, with 17 bases between them. This CDR3 is 18 amino acids long. The V gene's germline CDR1 is SGHRS and CDR2 YFSETQ.

A remark on this clone: A much larger clone differs by one base, so this may be a read error. The chain is built from TRBV5-4 and TRBJ1-1; possibly TRBD1 for D (6 bases). The germline gives CDR1 SGHNT, CDR2 YYREEE (reference sequence). The CDR3 runs 15 residues. V was shortened by 5 bases and J by 4 bases, with 18 bases between the two germline ends. CDR3 nucleotide sequence: TGTGCCAGCAGGCGCGGGGGAGGGGGGACCACTGAAGCTTTCTTT. Encoded protein: CASRRGGGGTTEAFF.

V usage is TRBV15 and J usage is TRBJ1-1; possible D gene TRBD1, 6 bases. Germline values: CDR1 LNHNV, CDR2 YYDKDF (reference sequence). V was clipped by 3 bases and J by 4 bases, with 18 bases between them. The CDR3 totals 16 residues. The CDR3 region has the DNA TGTGCCACCAGCAGTAACGGGGCCAGAGGGGGCACTGAAGCTTTCTTT. It encodes CATSSNGARGGTEAFF.

The chain carries TRBV4-3 and TRBJ1-1, with D hard to call. CDR1 and CDR2 from the germline V gene are LGHNA and YSLEER. Trimming shortened V by 1 base and J by 1 base, and 10 bases separated the two germline ends. The CDR3 sequence is 15 residues long. CDR3 nucleotides: TGCGCCAGCAGCCAAGTAAAGAGGGCGAACACTGAAGCTTTCTTT. It yields the protein CASSQVKRANTEAFF.

The chain uses TRBV9 and TRBJ2-7, with D perhaps matching TRBD1 (5 bases). Trimming cost V 6 bases and J 4 bases, with 14 bases left between them. Looked up from germline, CDR1 is SGDLS and CDR2 is YYNGEE. This CDR3 contains 13 residues. The CDR3 loop reads CASNRQGSYEQYF. As DNA, the CDR3 is TGTGCCAGCAACCGTCAGGGTTCGTACGAGCAGTACTTC.

The count of this clone is one. The V and J genes are TRBV19 and TRBJ2-1; D not certain. V lost 4 bases and J lost 5, with 12 bases in between. Per the germline V gene, CDR1 is LNHDA and CDR2 is SQIVND (reference sequence). CDR3 length equals 14 residues. In DNA, the CDR3 is TGTGCCAGTAGTACCCTGCGGAACAACAATGAGCAGTTCTTC. It is translated as CASSTLRNNNEQFF.

The chain combines TRBV27 with TRBJ2-7; D is unclear. Germline-derived CDR1 and CDR2 are MNHEY and SMNVEV (reference sequence). CDR3 length: 12 amino acids. V dropped 3 bases and J dropped 12 bases, with 15 bases sitting between them. CDR3 sequence (DNA): TGTGCCAGCAGTTTTCCTAGGTCGTTTCTGTACTTC. Translation gives CASSFPRSFLYF.

This clone was detected only a few times. This chain links TRBV11-3 with TRBJ2-1, with 10 positions matching TRBD2. This CDR3 contains 14 residues. The J segment lost 6 bases and the V segment lost 6 bases, leaving 5 bases of the junction unmatched. Germline V lookup: CDR1 SGHNT, CDR2 YENEEA. The CDR3 nucleotides are TGTGCCAGCAGAAGCGGGGGGGCCACCAATGAGCAGTTCTTC. Protein: CASRSGGATNEQFF. The complete variable domain, with remaining parts taken from reference TRBV11-3 and TRBJ2-1, reads EAGVVQSPRYKIIEKKQPVAFWCNPISGHNTLYWYLQNLGQGPELLIRYENEEAVDDSQLPKDRFSAERLKGVDSTLKIQPAELGDSAVYLCASRSGGATNEQFFGPGTRLTVL.

V and J are TRBV6-2 or TRBV6-3 and TRBJ2-7; D ambiguous. This CDR3 is 12 amino acids long. V gave up 2 bases and J gave up 3 bases, with 5 bases separating them. Germline lookup yields CDR1 MNHEY and CDR2 SVGEGT. The CDR3 nucleotides are TGTGCCAGCAGTTACGAGTACTACGAGCAGTACTTC. It translates to CASSYEYYEQYF.

This clone is a singleton in its sample. The chain carries TRBV3-1 (or the pseudogene TRBV3-2) and TRBJ1-4; no reliable D call. This CDR3 spans 15 amino acids. V dropped 2 bases and J dropped 7 bases, with 14 bases sitting between them. Germline assignment: CDR1 LGHDT and CDR2 YNNKEL (reference sequence). CDR3 in DNA: TGTGCCAGCAGCCAAAGCACAGTCCGCACTGAAAAACTGTTTTTT. Protein: CASSQSTVRTEKLFF.

V is TRBV11-2 and J is TRBJ2-1, with a tentative D call TRBD2 (5 bases). The CDR3 has 14 residues. Between the trimmed V and J ends, which lost 10 bases and 0 bases, there was a span of 13 bases. The V gene's germline CDR1 is SGHAT and CDR2 FQNNGV. CDR3 DNA: TGTGCCATCAGAAGCGGAAGCTCCTACAATGAGCAGTTCTTC. Amino acids: CAIRSGSSYNEQFF.

V usage is TRBV29-1 and J usage is TRBJ2-5; TRBD2 agrees at 7 bases. The CDR3 is made up of 16 amino acids. With V trimmed by 4 bases and J by 2 bases, 13 bases remained unmatched. Germline V gene sequence: CDR1 SQVTM, CDR2 ANQGSEA. The CDR3 sequence is CSVVPGGGGIQETQYF. The CDR3 DNA follows: TGCAGCGTTGTTCCCGGAGGCGGGGGTATACAAGAGACCCAGTACTTC.

This sequence joins TRBV13 and TRBJ2-7, with a possible D match to TRBD2 (5 bases). The CDR3 length is 12 residues. The germline CDR1 and CDR2 sequences are PRHDT and FYEKMQ (reference sequence). The germline V and J ends were trimmed by 4 bases and 6 bases, with 10 bases remaining between them. CDR3 sequence: CASSSFAGEQYF. The CDR3 DNA reads as TGTGCCAGCAGCTCCTTCGCGGGCGAGCAGTACTTC. Filled out from reference TRBV13 and TRBJ2-7, the complete variable domain reads AAGVIQSPRHLIKEKRETATLKCYPIPRHDTVYWYQQGPGQDPQFLISFYEKMQSDKGSIPDRFSAQQFSDYHSELNMSSLELGDSALYFCASSSFAGEQYFGPGTRLTVT.

This clone was counted only a few times. This chain connects TRBV11-2 to TRBJ1-4; 9 bases are a match to TRBD1. The CDR3 loop spans 15 amino acids. The V and J ends lost 6 bases and 4 bases, in that order; junction bases with no gene match: 6. Germline-derived CDR1 and CDR2 are SGHAT and FQNNGV. The CDR3 here is CASSLQGALNEKLFF. The CDR3 bases are TGTGCCAGCAGTCTACAGGGGGCTCTTAATGAAAAACTGTTTTTT. The complete variable domain, with remaining parts taken from reference TRBV11-2 and TRBJ1-4, reads EAGVAQSPRYKIIEKRQSVAFWCNPISGHATLYWYQQILGQGPKLLIQFQNNGVVDDSQLPKDRFSAERLKGVDSTLKIQPAKLEDSAVYLCASSLQGALNEKLFFGSGTQLSVL.

This clone was recorded only once. The V call is TRBV4-1, the J call TRBJ2-1; D might be TRBD2 (6 bases). With 0 bases removed from V and 6 bases from J, the gap between germline ends came to 21 bases. The CDR3 loop spans 18 amino acids. Germline assignment: CDR1 MGHRA and CDR2 YSYEKL. The CDR3 nucleotides read TGCGCCAGCAGCCAAGACCCACCCTCACCGACTAGACGCAATGAGCAGTTCTTC. It codes for CASSQDPPSPTRRNEQFF.

The chain links TRBV7-2 to TRBJ1-6; D not certain. Trimming stripped 4 bases from V and 17 bases from J, with 15 bases between. The CDR3 contains 12 residues. Germline V gene data show CDR1 as SGHTA and CDR2 as FQGNSA. The CDR3 spells CASSSPRAGIHF. CDR3 in DNA: TGTGCCAGCAGCTCTCCTCGTGCGGGGATCCACTTT.

The CDR3 coding sequence is TGTGCCAGCAGTACGAGAGGGTTCGGGCTGTCGGCCAAAAACATTCAGTACTTC. It translates to CASSTRGFGLSAKNIQYF. The chain recombines TRBV2 with TRBJ2-4; D possibly corresponds to TRBD2 (5 bases). This CDR3 contains 18 residues. V lost 5 bases, J lost 1 base, and 21 bases lay in between. Per the germline V gene, CDR1 is SNHLY and CDR2 is FYNNEI.

This sequence joins TRBV7-2 and TRBJ2-3, with TRBD2 as a possible D gene (6 bases). With 6 bases removed from V and 4 bases from J, the gap between germline ends came to 17 bases. Germline V lookup: CDR1 SGHTA, CDR2 FQGNSA. The CDR3 contains 15 residues. The CDR3 region has the DNA TGTGCCAGCAGGAATAGGGACTTCTCAGCAGATACGCAGTATTTT. It translates to CASRNRDFSADTQYF. Complete variable domain (other parts from reference TRBV7-2 and TRBJ2-3): GAGVSQSPSNKVTEKGKDVELRCDPISGHTALYWYRQSLGQGLEFLIYFQGNSAPDKSGLPSDRFSAERTGGSVSTLTIQRTQQEDSAVYLCASRNRDFSADTQYFGPGTRLTVL.

In this sample, this clone turned up a few times. V usage is TRBV3-1 (or the pseudogene TRBV3-2) and J usage is TRBJ2-1; possible D gene TRBD2, 5 bases. This CDR3 spans 14 amino acids. Germline CDR1 is LGHDT and CDR2 is YNNKEL (reference sequence). V was shortened by 2 bases and J by 9 bases, with 14 bases between the two germline ends. This chain's CDR3 is CASSQTGFRGEQFF. The DNA of the CDR3 is TGTGCCAGCAGCCAAACGGGATTCCGGGGTGAGCAGTTCTTC.

CDR3 bases: TGTGCCAGCAGCGCGAGGGGGGGTTTCACAGATACGCAGTATTTT. Translated: CASSARGGFTDTQYF. The chain has TRBV7-2 and TRBJ2-3, with D perhaps matching TRBD2 (7 bases). CDR1 SGHTA and CDR2 FQGNSA come from the germline V gene. The germline V and J ends were trimmed by 5 bases and 2 bases, with 14 bases remaining between them. The CDR3 is made up of 15 amino acids.

V is TRBV5-1 and J is TRBJ2-2; TRBD1 matches 8 bases. Losses at the gene ends were 4 bases for V and 5 bases for J; bases not matched to a gene: 13. Per germline, CDR1 SGHRS and CDR2 YFSETQ. The CDR3 has 17 amino acids. The CDR3 here is CASSGDPGGLWTGELFF. CDR3 nucleotide sequence: TGCGCCAGCAGCGGAGATCCAGGGGGCCTGTGGACCGGGGAGCTGTTTTTT. Based on the CDR3 plus reference TRBV5-1 and TRBJ2-2, the full variable domain is KAGVTQTPRYLIKTRGQQVTLSCSPISGHRSVSWYQQTPGQGLQFLFEYFSETQRNKGNFPGRFSGRQFSNSRSEMNVSTLELGDSALYLCASSGDPGGLWTGELFFGEGSRLTVL.

The chain uses TRBV5-1 and TRBJ2-4; possibly TRBD2 for D (6 bases). In germline, CDR1 is SGHRS, CDR2 YFSETQ. The CDR3 has 13 amino acids. V dropped 6 bases and J dropped 8 bases, with 15 bases sitting between them. The CDR3 spells CASKYDTGDIQYF. The CDR3, as DNA: TGCGCCAGCAAATATGACACGGGAGACATTCAGTACTTC.

V gene TRBV28 combines with J gene TRBJ2-7; weak D call: TRBD2 (6 bases). Trimming stripped 1 base from V and 3 bases from J, with 10 bases between. CDR1 is MDHEN, CDR2 SYDVKM, per germline. The CDR3 totals 14 residues. In nucleotides, the CDR3 is TGTGCCAGCAGTTTATATGGGGGAGGCTACGAGCAGTACTTC. It codes for CASSLYGGGYEQYF.

The chain combines TRBV7-3 with TRBJ2-1, with D hard to call. The V gene lost 2 bases and the J gene lost 0 bases, with 5 bases spanning the gap. Per germline, CDR1 SGHTA and CDR2 FQGTGA. CDR3 length equals 14 residues. CDR3 in amino acids: CASSLGGSYNEQFF. DNA for the CDR3: TGTGCCAGCAGCTTAGGCGGCTCCTACAATGAGCAGTTCTTC.

This clone showed up just a few times. Relative to the germline gene, one junction end is altered; a read error may explain this. The chain joins TRBV7-7 to TRBJ2-1; 7 nucleotides line up with TRBD2. CDR1 and CDR2 from the germline V gene are SSHAT and FNYEAQ (reference sequence). The CDR3 totals 15 residues. CDR3 region: CASSPTSTGWNEQFF. Written as DNA, the CDR3 is TGTGCTAGCAGCCCGACTAGCACGGGGTGGAATGAGCAGTTCTTC.

V and J are TRBV9 and TRBJ2-1; TRBD1 agrees at 8 bases. The CDR3 sequence is 14 residues long. From germline, CDR1 is SGDLS and CDR2 YYNGEE. Trimming took 0 bases from V and 5 from J; bases not matched to a gene: 1. CDR3 amino acids: CASSVGQGNNEQFF. As DNA, the CDR3 is TGTGCCAGCAGCGTAGGACAGGGGAACAATGAGCAGTTCTTC.

This chain joins TRBV6-5 and TRBJ2-4, with no clear D. V lost 8 bases and J lost 6, with 11 bases in between. Germline CDR1 and CDR2: MNHEY and SVGAGI. The CDR3 extends over 12 amino acids. The CDR3 sequence is CASVGPGNIQYF. DNA of the CDR3: TGTGCCAGCGTGGGTCCGGGAAACATTCAGTACTTC.

The sample holds one count of this clone. This chain uses TRBV5-1 with TRBJ1-4, with 8 bases lining up with TRBD1. Germline-derived CDR1 and CDR2 are SGHRS and YFSETQ. The CDR3 runs 15 residues. Trimming removed 4 bases from V and 2 bases from J; junction bases left unmatched: 4. CDR3 in amino acids: CASSLGTGTNEKLFF. The CDR3 DNA sequence: TGCGCCAGCAGCCTTGGGACAGGTACTAATGAAAAACTGTTTTTT.

The genes are TRBV9 and TRBJ2-3, with unresolved D. The CDR3 is 14 residues long. Germline V gene sequence: CDR1 SGDLS, CDR2 YYNGEE. Trimming took off 4 bases at V and 1 base at J, with 10 bases between the two ends. Here the CDR3 DNA reads TGTGCCAGCAGCCTCCTGTTTGGCACAGATACGCAGTATTTT. Amino acid sequence: CASSLLFGTDTQYF.

This chain uses TRBV6-2 or TRBV6-3 with TRBJ2-1, with TRBD2 as a possible D gene (6 bases). This CDR3 region has 16 residues. V lost 3 bases and J 4 bases, leaving 16 bases between the germline ends. Germline V gives CDR1 MNHEY, CDR2 SVGEGT. The CDR3 DNA reads as TGTGCCAGCAGTTATTTTCGGGGGTCTCGATACAATGAGCAGTTCTTC. Its translation is CASSYFRGSRYNEQFF.

V usage is TRBV11-2 and J usage is TRBJ2-5; 10 bases fit TRBD1. J gave up 4 bases and V 1 base, and 6 bases lay outside the gene matches. The CDR3 totals 16 residues. Per the germline V gene, CDR1 is SGHAT and CDR2 is FQNNGV. The CDR3, as DNA: TGTGCCAGCAGCTTAGGTGACAGGGGGCAGCGAGAGACCCAGTACTTC. Translating it yields CASSLGDRGQRETQYF.

The chain employs TRBV5-4 and TRBJ1-6; tentative D call: TRBD1 (5 bases). The germline V gene encodes CDR1 SGHNT and CDR2 YYREEE (reference sequence). The CDR3 length is 15 residues. Trimming cost V 5 bases and J 10 bases, with 19 bases left between them. The CDR3, as DNA: TGTGCCAGCAGAATGTGGGGCAGGGATGAATCACCCCTCCACTTT. Amino acids: CASRMWGRDESPLHF.